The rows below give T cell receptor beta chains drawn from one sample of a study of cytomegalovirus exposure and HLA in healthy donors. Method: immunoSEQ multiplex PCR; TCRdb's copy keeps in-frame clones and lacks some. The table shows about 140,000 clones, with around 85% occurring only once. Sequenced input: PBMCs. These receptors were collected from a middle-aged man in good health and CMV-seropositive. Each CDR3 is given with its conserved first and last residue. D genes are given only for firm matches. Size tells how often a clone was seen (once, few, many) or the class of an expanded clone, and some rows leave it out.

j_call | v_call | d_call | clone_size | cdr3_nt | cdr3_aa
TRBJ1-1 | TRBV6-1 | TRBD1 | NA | TGTGCCAGCAGTGAAAAGGGGGACAGGGGGGTCCCTGAAGCTTTCTTT | CASSEKGDRGVPEAFF
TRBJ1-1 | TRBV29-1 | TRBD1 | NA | TGCAGCGTGAATTTCTATACAGGGGTGGGGACTGAAGCTTTCTTT | CSVNFYTGVGTEAFF
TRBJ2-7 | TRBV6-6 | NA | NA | TGTGCCAGCAGTCCCCCCCCTACTAACGAGCAGTACTTC | CASSPPPTNEQYF
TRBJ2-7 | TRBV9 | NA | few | TGTGCCAGCAGCGCCGGACTCACAGTCTACGAGCAGTACTTC | CASSAGLTVYEQYF
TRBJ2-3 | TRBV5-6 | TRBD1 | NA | TGTGCCAGCAGCTCGGACCGCGGGACAGGGTACCCAGATACGCAGTATTTT | CASSSDRGTGYPDTQYF
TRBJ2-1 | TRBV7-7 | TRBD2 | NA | TGTGCCAGCAGCTTAGTGGCGGGAGATGAGCAGTTCTTC | CASSLVAGDEQFF
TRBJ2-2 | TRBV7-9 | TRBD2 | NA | TGTGCCAGCATCCCTAGCGGGAAGTGGGAAAAGACCGGGGAGCTGTTTTTT | CASIPSGKWEKTGELFF
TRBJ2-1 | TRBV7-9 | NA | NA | TGTGCCAGCAGCAGAATAGCGGCAAATGAGCAGTTCTTC | CASSRIAANEQFF
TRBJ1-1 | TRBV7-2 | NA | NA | TGTGCCAGCAGCTTAGTACTCGGGAGGCTAGGTGAAGCTTTCTTT | CASSLVLGRLGEAFF
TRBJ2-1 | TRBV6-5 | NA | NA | TGTGCCAGCAGTTACTCGGGGCGTGAGCAGTTCTTC | CASSYSGREQFF
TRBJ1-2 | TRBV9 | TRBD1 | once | TGTGCCAGCAGACAGGGACAGTTTGGCTACACCTTC | CASRQGQFGYTF
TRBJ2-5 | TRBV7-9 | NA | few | TGTGCCAGCAGTCCCCGCTCAGTCAGTTTACAAGAGACCCAGTACTTC | CASSPRSVSLQETQYF
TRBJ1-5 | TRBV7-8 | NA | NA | TGTGCCAGCAGCTTAGTGTCTGGGGGGCAGCCCCAGCATTTT | CASSLVSGGQPQHF
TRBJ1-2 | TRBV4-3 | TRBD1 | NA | TGCGCCAGCAGCCAAGAGATGGGAACAGGGGGCAGTAGCTATGGCTACACCTTC | CASSQEMGTGGSSYGYTF
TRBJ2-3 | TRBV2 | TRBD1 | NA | TGTGCCAGCAGTGAAGAGGGGGCTGGGGGCGATACGCAGTATTTT | CASSEEGAGGDTQYF
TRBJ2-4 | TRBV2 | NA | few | TGTGCCAGCAGAGCCCAACTAGTTAAGGCCAAAAACATTCAGTACTTC | CASRAQLVKAKNIQYF
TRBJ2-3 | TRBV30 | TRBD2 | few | TGTGCCTGGAGTGGGCTAGCGGGATCCACAGATACGCAGTATTTT | CAWSGLAGSTDTQYF
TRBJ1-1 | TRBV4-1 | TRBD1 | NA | TGCGCCAGCAGCCAATTCTCTGACAGGGGGTCGAGGGCTTTCTTT | CASSQFSDRGSRAFF
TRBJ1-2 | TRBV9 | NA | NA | TGTGCCAGCAGCGGATTGGGGGGGGCCAGCTATGGCTACACCTTC | CASSGLGGASYGYTF
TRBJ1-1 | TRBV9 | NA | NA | TGTGCCAGCAGCGTAGGACAGAGGAACACTGAAGCTTTCTTT | CASSVGQRNTEAFF
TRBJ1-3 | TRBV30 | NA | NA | TGTGCCTGGGGAGGGAGCTCTGGAAACACCATATATTTT | CAWGGSSGNTIYF
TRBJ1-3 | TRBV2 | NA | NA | TGTGCCAGCAGAGCAGGTCCACTTGGAAACACCATATATTTT | CASRAGPLGNTIYF
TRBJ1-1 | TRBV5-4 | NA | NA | TGTGCCAGCAGCTGGCCTGGGAGCGCTGAAGCTTTCTTT | CASSWPGSAEAFF
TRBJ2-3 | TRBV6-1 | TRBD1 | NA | TGTGCCAGCAGTGAAGAGGCAGGGGGCGCGGATACGCAGTATTTT | CASSEEAGGADTQYF
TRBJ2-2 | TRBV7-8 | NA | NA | TGTGCCAGCAACCTTAGAGGGGAGCTGTTTTTT | CASNLRGELFF
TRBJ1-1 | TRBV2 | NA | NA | TGTGCCAGCAGTGTGGGGCGGTTGAACACTGAAGCTTTCTTT | CASSVGRLNTEAFF
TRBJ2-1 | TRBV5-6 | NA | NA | TGTGCCAGCAGCTCCGCAGGAGGCTCCTACAATGAGCAGTTCTTC | CASSSAGGSYNEQFF
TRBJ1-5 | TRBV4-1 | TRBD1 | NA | TGCGCCAGCAGTTTTTCTCCACAGGGGGCTCATCAGCCCCAGCATTTT | CASSFSPQGAHQPQHF